This T cell receptor (beta chain) was sequenced during a study of blood T cell repertoires in COVID-19. About the research overall: In each case, the material was cDNA or gDNA derived from T cells, B-cell-depleted T cells, or PBMCs.

Shortly before study entry, within 2 weeks, exposed participants had met a COVID-19 case. Sequenced by immunoSEQ multiplex PCR; TCRdb stores in-frame clones only, minus some. Of 350,000 to 400,000 clones in the sample, approximately 90% were seen once. The TCR comes from a woman in her forties who had been exposed to COVID-19. The sequencing input was PBMCs or T cells enriched from blood (not recorded which).

The DNA of the CDR3 is TGTGCCAGCAGCGTAAACGGACAGGGGAGGGACGAGCAGTACTTC. Translation: CASSVNGQGRDEQYF. This chain joins TRBV9 and TRBJ2-7; TRBD1 agrees at 9 bases. In germline, CDR1 is SGDLS, CDR2 YYNGEE. V was pared by 1 base and J by 5 bases, with 7 bases of the junction left unmatched. There are 15 residues in the CDR3.